This T cell receptor (beta chain) was obtained from a study of control samples from healthy donors and cancer patients. This clone has a handful of counts. TCRdb's table, derived via immunoSEQ multiplex PCR, lists solely in-frame clones and lacks some. The table has about 59,000 clones, roughly 90% seen once. Germline loops: CDR1 MNHEY, CDR2 SVGAGI. Trimming took 6 bases from V and 2 from J; bases not matched to a gene: 5. The CDR3 totals 15 residues. The sequenced material came from PBMCs. The TCR was taken from a man aged 40-55 years with colorectal cancer. The genes are TRBV6-5 and TRBJ2-1; the match to TRBD2 covers 9 bases. CDR3 nucleotide sequence: TGTGCCAGCAGGGCCGGCGGGGGGGCCTACAATGAGCAGTTCTTC. Encoded protein: CASRAGGGAYNEQFF.